These 17 T cell receptor beta chains were sequenced from one sample in a study of T cells in Graves' hyperthyroidism and ophthalmopathy. TCR beta CDR3 sequences were amplified from RNA transcripts. The primer set for the first-round RT-PCR of the TCR CDR3 was HTBI. Using its own MiXCR run on the multiplex PCR reads, TCRdb lists one record per CDR3 protein. The sample has a few hundred thousand distinct CDR3 sequences; about a sixth are singletons. The source material was blood. The receptors were sampled from a woman aged 40 to 55 with Graves' ophthalmopathy.

The CDR3 is CASSDRDVKQETQYF. The CDR3 nucleotides read TGTGCCAGCAGTGATCGGGACGTGAAACAAGAGACCCAGTACTTC. The rearrangement uses TRBV6-1 and TRBJ2-5; the D call may be TRBD1 or TRBD2 (5 bases each). The CDR3 covers 15 residues. V was cut by 3 bases and J by 2 bases, with 13 bases left in between. Germline V gene lookup returns CDR1 MNHNS and CDR2 SASEGT.

V usage is TRBV7-9 and J usage is TRBJ2-1; D remains unclear. Germline V gene lookup returns CDR1 SEHNR and CDR2 FQNEAQ (reference sequence). This CDR3 is built from 12 residues. Trimming took off 3 bases at V and 10 bases at J, with 10 bases between the two ends. This CDR3 reads CASSLGFREQFF. The CDR3 DNA sequence: TGTGCCAGCAGCTTGGGCTTTAGGGAGCAGTTCTTC.

This clonotype was seen many times. The chain joins TRBV2 to TRBJ2-7; D tentatively fits TRBD1 or TRBD2 (6 bases each). CDR1 and CDR2 from the germline V gene are SNHLY and FYNNEI. Trimming pared 8 bases from V and 0 bases from J, leaving 17 bases between. The CDR3 contains 15 residues. DNA for the CDR3: TGTGCCAGCGGGCCATGGAGGGGGGCCTCCTACGAGCAGTACTTC. Translation: CASGPWRGASYEQYF.

This rearrangement joins TRBV20-1 to TRBJ2-3; 15 bases fit TRBD2. Germline lookup yields CDR1 DFQATT and CDR2 SNEGSKA (reference sequence). The CDR3 sequence is 17 residues long. The junction had 10 bases not matched to a gene; V was cut back by 6 bases and J by 3 bases. This CDR3 is CSARTSGRARVTDTQYF. The CDR3 DNA follows: TGCAGTGCCCGGACTAGCGGGAGGGCAAGGGTAACAGATACGCAGTATTTT.

Only a few counts were recorded for this clonotype. CDR3 nucleotide sequence: TGTGCCAGCAGTTACTCGGTGGGCGCGAAGATCTATGGCTACACCTTC. Its protein is CASSYSVGAKIYGYTF. The rearrangement joins TRBV6-5 to TRBJ1-2; D call uncertain. The CDR3 has 16 residues. V shed 0 bases and J shed 4 bases, with 15 bases lying between them. Germline CDR1 and CDR2: MNHEY and SVGAGI.

The table lists this clonotype with many counts. This sequence joins TRBV20-1 and TRBJ2-5, with 14 bases that match TRBD2. V was clipped by 3 bases and J by 7 bases; unmatched bases: 7. Per the germline V gene, CDR1 is DFQATT and CDR2 is SNEGSKA (reference sequence). CDR3 length: 15 amino acids. CDR3: CSASLGLAGVRTQYF. The CDR3 DNA reads as TGCAGTGCTAGTTTGGGACTAGCGGGGGTCAGGACCCAGTACTTC.

This clonotype was counted ten times or more. V gene TRBV7-2 combines with J gene TRBJ2-3; no clear D gene. V was cut by 5 bases and J by 4 bases, with 10 bases left in between. Germline loops: CDR1 SGHTA, CDR2 FQGNSA. The CDR3 runs to 13 residues. CDR3 DNA sequence: TGTGCCAGCAGCCAGACTTACGCAGATACGCAGTATTTT. It encodes CASSQTYADTQYF.

This clonotype has ten or more counts. This chain uses TRBV12-3 or TRBV12-4 with TRBJ2-5; possible D gene TRBD2, 5 bases. This CDR3 is built from 12 residues. The V gene lost 5 bases and the J gene lost 3 bases, with 7 bases spanning the gap. CDR3 in amino acids: CASSRGEETQYF. The CDR3 DNA is TGTGCCAGCAGTCGGGGAGAAGAGACCCAGTACTTC.

J is TRBJ2-1 and V is TRBV3-1; 9 bases match TRBD2. With 1 base clipped from V and 7 bases from J, the junction kept 5 bases outside the gene matches. The CDR3 has 15 residues. CDR1 and CDR2 (germline): LGHDT, YNNKEL (reference sequence). The DNA for the CDR3 is TGTGCCAGCAGCCAAGTAGCGGGGGTCCGAAATGAGCAGTTCTTC. As protein: CASSQVAGVRNEQFF.

This clonotype has more than one count but fewer than ten. This chain links TRBV10-3 with TRBJ2-1; D might be TRBD1 (6 bases). V was pared by 3 bases and J by 6 bases, with 12 bases between. Germline values: CDR1 ENHRY, CDR2 SYGVKD. The CDR3 runs to 14 residues. CDR3 in amino acids: CAISDLQGRNEQFF. In DNA, the CDR3 is TGTGCCATCAGTGATTTACAGGGTCGCAATGAGCAGTTCTTC.

The sample holds a few counts of this clonotype. The rearrangement links TRBV2 to TRBJ1-6, with 8 bases aligning to TRBD1. The CDR3 totals 13 residues. Trimming at V came to 8 bases and at J to 7 bases, leaving 4 bases not matched to a gene. CDR1 is SNHLY, CDR2 FYNNEI, per germline. The CDR3 is CASRTGINSPLHF. In DNA, the CDR3 is TGTGCCAGCCGGACAGGGATAAATTCACCCCTCCACTTT.

This clonotype was seen a few times. The V gene is TRBV2, the J gene TRBJ2-4; D call uncertain. Germline-derived CDR1 and CDR2 are SNHLY and FYNNEI. This CDR3 region has 12 residues. The V gene lost 7 bases and the J gene lost 7 bases, with 11 bases spanning the gap. CDR3 protein: CASNFASNIQYF. The DNA of the CDR3 is TGTGCCAGCAACTTTGCAAGTAACATTCAGTACTTC.

V usage is TRBV24-1 and J usage is TRBJ1-2; possible D gene TRBD1, 6 bases. Germline lookup yields CDR1 KGHDR and CDR2 SFDVKD. This CDR3 is built from 16 residues. Trimming removed 2 bases at V and 3 bases at J, with 15 bases between. The CDR3 DNA is TGTGCCACCAGTGATTCCGGCCGGGGGGGCGACTATGGCTACACCTTC. Encoded protein: CATSDSGRGGDYGYTF.

Many counts were recorded for this clonotype. The chain couples TRBV5-5 to TRBJ2-7; D is ambiguous. Trimming took 0 bases from V and 1 from J, leaving 5 bases between them. This CDR3 is built from 13 residues. Germline V gives CDR1 SGHKS, CDR2 YYEKEE (reference sequence). The CDR3 nucleotides read TGTGCCAGCAGCTTGGCCACATCCTACGAGCAGTACTTC. Translated, it gives CASSLATSYEQYF.

J is TRBJ2-1 and V is TRBV19, with 8 bases aligning to TRBD2. With 0 bases clipped from V and 5 bases from J, the junction kept 6 bases outside the gene matches. The germline V gene encodes CDR1 LNHDA and CDR2 SQIVND (reference sequence). The CDR3 is 16 amino acids. This CDR3 is CASSIDGASGHNEQFF. The DNA for the CDR3 is TGTGCCAGTAGTATAGATGGCGCTAGCGGGCACAATGAGCAGTTCTTC.

Many counts were recorded for this clonotype. CDR3 sequence (DNA): TGTGCCAGCAGCTCATACACAGGGCCCGGGGAGCTGTTTTTT. The encoded protein is CASSSYTGPGELFF. The rearrangement uses TRBV7-9 and TRBJ2-2; possible D gene TRBD1, 6 bases. Germline V gives CDR1 SEHNR, CDR2 FQNEAQ (reference sequence). The CDR3 is 14 amino acids. The V gene lost 4 bases and the J gene lost 6 bases, with 12 bases spanning the gap.

This clonotype showed up many times. This CDR3 reads CSARAGGPNFGTQYF. Here the CDR3 DNA reads TGCAGTGCTAGAGCGGGGGGCCCTAACTTTGGGACCCAGTACTTC. The V gene is TRBV20-1, the J gene TRBJ2-5, with TRBD2 as a possible D gene (7 bases). Trimming cost V 1 base and J 7 bases, with 19 bases left between them. The CDR3 covers 15 residues. Germline CDR1 reads DFQATT; CDR2 reads SNEGSKA (reference sequence).